A single sample is the source of the 27 T cell receptor beta chains below, sequenced in a study of shared clonotypes between healthy human individuals. The method was immunoSEQ multiplex PCR; TCRdb's version includes in-frame clones alone and lacks a portion of them. The sample has approximately 440,000 clones; approximately 77% are singletons. Specimen: PBMCs. The receptors were gathered from a woman in her 40s in good health. Some clones in this sample may be carry-over from other donors' samples.

The sample holds a few counts of this clone. In the same sample, other DNA sequences code for this CDR3. This chain connects TRBV9 to TRBJ2-1, with D hard to call. Germline V gene lookup returns CDR1 SGDLS and CDR2 YYNGEE. Trimming took off 0 bases at V and 4 bases at J, with 5 bases between the two ends. This CDR3 spans 13 amino acids. CDR3 DNA sequence: TGTGCCAGCAGCGTAGGGGCTTACAATGAGCAGTTCTTC. Protein product: CASSVGAYNEQFF.

This chain joins TRBV7-2 and TRBJ2-7; 9 bases line up with TRBD2. Germline V CDR1 and CDR2: SGHTA, FQGNSA. With V trimmed by 9 bases and J by 4 bases, 4 bases remained unmatched. The CDR3 totals 12 residues. This CDR3 is CASSGRKYEQYF. Here the CDR3 DNA reads TGTGCCAGTAGCGGGAGAAAGTACGAGCAGTACTTC.

About this clone itself: Other DNA variants within this sample encode the same CDR3. The chain is built from TRBV5-1 and TRBJ2-5; tentatively, D is TRBD2 (6 bases). The germline V and J ends were trimmed by 0 bases and 1 base, with 10 bases remaining between them. Per germline, CDR1 SGHRS and CDR2 YFSETQ. The CDR3 extends over 15 amino acids. The CDR3 sequence: CASSLAGTSQETQYF. The CDR3 DNA follows: TGCGCCAGCAGCTTGGCGGGGACTTCCCAAGAGACCCAGTACTTC. The variable domain in full, completed from reference TRBV5-1 and TRBJ2-5, reads KAGVTQTPRYLIKTRGQQVTLSCSPISGHRSVSWYQQTPGQGLQFLFEYFSETQRNKGNFPGRFSGRQFSNSRSEMNVSTLELGDSALYLCASSLAGTSQETQYFGPGTRLLVL.

This chain joins TRBV28 and TRBJ2-3; 7 bases are shared with TRBD1. The trim removed 2 bases at V and 6 bases at J, leaving 2 bases unmatched. CDR1 is MDHEN, CDR2 SYDVKM, per germline. The CDR3 length is 13 residues. The CDR3 protein is CASSLHRGDTQYF. CDR3 bases: TGTGCCAGCAGTTTACACAGGGGTGATACGCAGTATTTT. Full variable domain (remainder filled in from reference TRBV28 and TRBJ2-3): DVKVTQSSRYLVKRTGEKVFLECVQDMDHENMFWYRQDPGLGLRLIYFSYDVKMKEKGDIPEGYSVSREKKERFSLILESASTNQTSMYLCASSLHRGDTQYFGPGTRLTVL.

This chain connects TRBV15 to TRBJ1-2, with D unresolved. CDR1 is LNHNV and CDR2 is YYDKDF in the germline V gene (reference sequence). V was cut by 0 bases and J by 7 bases, with 12 bases left in between. This CDR3 is built from 14 residues. The CDR3 DNA reads as TGTGCCACCAGCAGAGATTTGGATTACGGTGGCTACACCTTC. Its protein product is CATSRDLDYGGYTF.

The rearrangement uses TRBV6-6 and TRBJ1-5, with 11 bases aligning to TRBD1. The CDR3 spans 16 residues. Trimming took 2 bases from V and 6 from J; bases not matched to a gene: 6. The germline CDR1 and CDR2 sequences are MNHNY and SVGAGI (reference sequence). CDR3: CASSYPDRGQAQPQHF. As DNA, the CDR3 is TGTGCCAGCAGTTACCCGGACAGGGGGCAGGCTCAGCCCCAGCATTTT.

V usage is TRBV7-8 and J usage is TRBJ1-2; TRBD1 agrees at 8 bases. V lost 4 bases, J lost 7 bases, and 11 bases stayed unmatched. Per germline, CDR1 SGHVS and CDR2 FQNEAQ. The CDR3 runs 15 residues. The CDR3 loop is CASSSLDRAWGGYTF. The CDR3 nucleotides read TGTGCCAGCAGCTCCCTGGACAGGGCCTGGGGTGGCTACACCTTC.

The chain combines TRBV5-1 with TRBJ2-3; TRBD2 might be the D (7 bases). The V gene's germline CDR1 is SGHRS and CDR2 YFSETQ. V lost 4 bases to trimming and J lost 2 bases, with 14 bases between them. The CDR3 has 15 residues. The CDR3 DNA reads as TGCGCCAGCAGCCCTGAGGGGGGGGTCACAGATACGCAGTATTTT. Protein product: CASSPEGGVTDTQYF.

The V gene is TRBV9, the J gene TRBJ2-3; no reliable D call. Trimming removed 0 bases from V and 5 bases from J, with 10 bases in between. The CDR3 is 14 residues long. The germline V gene has CDR1 SGDLS and CDR2 YYNGEE. The CDR3 DNA is TGTGCCAGCAGCGTAGATACGGGCATAGATACGCAGTATTTT. It specifies CASSVDTGIDTQYF.

This clone was seen more than once but under ten times. V and J are TRBV5-1 and TRBJ1-5; 10 bases agree with TRBD1. CDR3 length: 14 amino acids. Germline V lookup: CDR1 SGHRS, CDR2 YFSETQ. The ends lost 0 bases at V and 10 bases at J; junction bases unmatched: 4. The CDR3 is CASSLGDRGHPQHF. As DNA, the CDR3 is TGCGCCAGCAGCTTGGGGGACAGGGGCCATCCCCAGCATTTT.

This clone was picked up a small number of times. The V and J genes are TRBV18 and TRBJ2-7; TRBD1 aligns across 10 bases. This CDR3 has 15 residues. The trim removed 4 bases at V and 4 bases at J, leaving 7 bases unmatched. CDR1 and CDR2 (germline): KGHSH, LQKENI. CDR3 bases: TGTGCCAGCTCACTCCGAGGGACAGGGGAATACGAGCAGTACTTC. Translated: CASSLRGTGEYEQYF.

Remarks on this clone: Other DNA sequences in the same sample also yield this CDR3. The chain uses TRBV11-3 and TRBJ2-7; weak D call: TRBD1 (5 bases). The V end was cut by 5 bases, the J end by 0 bases, with 8 bases between. CDR1 SGHNT and CDR2 YENEEA come from the germline V gene. The CDR3 consists of 13 residues. CDR3 residues: CASSPDSSYEQYF. The CDR3 nucleotides are TGTGCCAGCAGCCCCGACAGCTCCTACGAGCAGTACTTC.

In regard to this clone: A far larger clone is a single base away, which makes a read error likely. Other nucleotide sequences from this sample produce the same CDR3. This chain links TRBV6-1 with TRBJ2-6; either TRBD1 or TRBD2 may supply D (5 bases each). CDR1 MNHNS and CDR2 SASEGT come from the germline V gene. The CDR3 extends over 16 amino acids. CDR3 coding DNA: TGTGCCAGCAGTGAATTGGACTTCTCTGGGGCCAACGTCCTGGCTTTC. Residues: CASSELDFSGANVLAF.

This clone was recorded a few times. Relative to the germline gene, one junction end is altered; a read error may explain this. Other DNA sequences of this sample code for an identical CDR3. The rearrangement links TRBV4-1 to TRBJ2-2, with a weak D call TRBD2 (6 bases). The CDR3 has 15 residues. CDR1 MGHRA and CDR2 YSYEKL come from the germline V gene. The DNA for the CDR3 is TGTGCCAGCAGCCAAGATCACGGGAGTACCGGGGAGCTGTTTTTT. The encoded protein is CASSQDHGSTGELFF.

In regard to this clone: A far larger clone is one base from this, pointing to a likely read error. At the DNA level, this CDR3 is encoded by other sequences in the same sample as well. The gene calls are TRBV19 and TRBJ2-5; 8 positions match TRBD2. V gave up 3 bases and J gave up 3 bases; unmatched junction bases: 6. The CDR3 is 15 residues long. Germline assignment: CDR1 LNHDA and CDR2 SQIVND (reference sequence). The CDR3 DNA is TGTGCCAGTAGTATGCCAGCGGGAGCGAAAGAGACCCAGTACTTC. Translated, it gives CASSMPAGAKETQYF.

This clone was counted ten times or more. This chain links TRBV28 with TRBJ2-1; 10 bases are a match to TRBD1. With 6 bases clipped from V and 4 bases from J, the junction kept 9 bases outside the gene matches. The germline V gene encodes CDR1 MDHEN and CDR2 SYDVKM. The CDR3 is made up of 16 amino acids. CDR3 residues: CASSPFRDRGYNEQFF. The CDR3 region has the DNA TGTGCCAGCAGCCCTTTTCGGGACAGGGGATACAATGAGCAGTTCTTC.

The V and J genes are TRBV7-9 and TRBJ2-3; 10 bases are shared with TRBD1. V trimming: 4 bases; J trimming: 8 bases; junction bases outside the gene matches: 9. The CDR3 consists of 15 residues. In germline, CDR1 is SEHNR, CDR2 FQNEAQ (reference sequence). CDR3 DNA: TGTGCCAGCAGCTCGGGACAGGGGCTGACGGGTACGCAGTATTTT. This gives the protein CASSSGQGLTGTQYF.

This chain connects TRBV18 to TRBJ1-3; D call uncertain. Germline CDR1 is KGHSH and CDR2 is LQKENI. The CDR3 runs to 15 residues. The germline V and J ends were trimmed by 3 bases and 0 bases, with 9 bases remaining between them. Here the CDR3 reads CASSPNRDSGNTIYF. CDR3 nucleotide sequence: TGTGCCAGCTCACCCAACCGTGACTCTGGAAACACCATATATTTT.

To note about this clone: A read error is likely here: a far larger clone is one base away. Other DNA sequences from this sample encode an identical CDR3 as well. The genes are TRBV30 and TRBJ1-4, with a weak D call TRBD1 (6 bases). Germline CDR1 GTSNPN, CDR2 SVGIG (reference sequence). There are 16 residues in the CDR3. For the CDR3, the DNA is TGTGCTTGGAGTGCCATTCCACAGGGATCTAATGAAAAACTGTTTTTT. As protein: CAWSAIPQGSNEKLFF.

Points on this clone: This sequence may be a read error, since a much larger clone differs from it by one base. Additional DNA sequences in this sample encode the identical CDR3. The rearrangement joins TRBV5-5 to TRBJ2-5, with 8 bases lining up with TRBD1. CDR3 size: 17 residues. Trimming at V came to 4 bases and at J to 5 bases, leaving 16 bases not matched to a gene. Germline V gene data show CDR1 as SGHKS and CDR2 as YYEKEE (reference sequence). The CDR3 nucleotides read TGTGCCAGCAGCCAACCACAGGGGGAATTTATTAAGGAGACCCAGTACTTC. Encoded protein: CASSQPQGEFIKETQYF.

The chain employs TRBV7-9 and TRBJ1-1; D gene ambiguous. The CDR3 covers 13 residues. V dropped 5 bases and J dropped 2 bases, with 9 bases sitting between them. CDR1 SEHNR and CDR2 FQNEAQ come from the germline V gene (reference sequence). In DNA form, the CDR3 reads TGTGCCAGCAGCCGAGATGACAACACTGAAGCTTTCTTT. Its protein product is CASSRDDNTEAFF.

This chain links TRBV5-1 with TRBJ2-1; D might be TRBD2 (5 bases). Germline assignment: CDR1 SGHRS and CDR2 YFSETQ. Trimming removed 4 bases at V and 13 bases at J, with 12 bases between. There are 11 residues in the CDR3. The CDR3 protein is CASSPGILQFF. Here the CDR3 DNA reads TGCGCCAGCAGCCCCGGGATTCTACAGTTCTTC.

This chain joins TRBV19 and TRBJ1-2, with D perhaps TRBD1 (5 bases). Germline loops: CDR1 LNHDA, CDR2 SQIVND (reference sequence). The germline V and J ends were trimmed by 3 bases and 6 bases, with 11 bases remaining between them. The length of the CDR3 is 13 residues. The CDR3 bases are TGTGCCAGTAGTATCGCACAAGGGGATGGCTACACCTTC. This encodes CASSIAQGDGYTF.

The V and J genes are TRBV6-5 and TRBJ2-1; D may be TRBD1 or TRBD2 (7 bases each). V was clipped by 6 bases and J by 8 bases, with 20 bases between them. Germline loops: CDR1 MNHEY, CDR2 SVGAGI. The CDR3 length is 15 residues. DNA for the CDR3: TGTGCCAGCAGCCGACAGGGAGGGGGGTCCGATGAGCAGTTCTTC. Protein sequence: CASSRQGGGSDEQFF.

This sequence joins TRBV18 and TRBJ2-7; TRBD1 might be the D (6 bases). Germline V gives CDR1 KGHSH, CDR2 LQKENI. The CDR3 is 19 residues long. Trimming cost V 2 bases and J 0 bases, with 23 bases left between them. The CDR3 nucleotides are TGTGCCAGCTCACCAGAGCAAAGTTTGGACAGATCAAGCTCCTACGAGCAGTACTTC. The encoded protein is CASSPEQSLDRSSSYEQYF.

CDR3 sequence: CASSLLAGGLKTQYF. CDR3 sequence (DNA): TGTGCCAGCAGTTTATTGGCAGGGGGCTTAAAGACCCAGTACTTC. This chain connects TRBV27 to TRBJ2-5, with 8 bases lining up with TRBD1. Looked up from germline, CDR1 is MNHEY and CDR2 is SMNVEV (reference sequence). This CDR3 spans 15 amino acids. J was trimmed by 6 bases and V by 1 base; bases with no gene match: 7.

The rearrangement joins TRBV6-1 to TRBJ1-3; 8 nucleotides agree with TRBD1. The CDR3 is 16 amino acids. From germline, CDR1 is MNHNS and CDR2 SASEGT. Trimming removed 2 bases from V and 4 bases from J; junction bases left unmatched: 7. CDR3 nucleotide sequence: TGTGCCAGCAGTGAAAGCCTGACAGGGGCGGGAAACACCATATATTTT. Its translation is CASSESLTGAGNTIYF.